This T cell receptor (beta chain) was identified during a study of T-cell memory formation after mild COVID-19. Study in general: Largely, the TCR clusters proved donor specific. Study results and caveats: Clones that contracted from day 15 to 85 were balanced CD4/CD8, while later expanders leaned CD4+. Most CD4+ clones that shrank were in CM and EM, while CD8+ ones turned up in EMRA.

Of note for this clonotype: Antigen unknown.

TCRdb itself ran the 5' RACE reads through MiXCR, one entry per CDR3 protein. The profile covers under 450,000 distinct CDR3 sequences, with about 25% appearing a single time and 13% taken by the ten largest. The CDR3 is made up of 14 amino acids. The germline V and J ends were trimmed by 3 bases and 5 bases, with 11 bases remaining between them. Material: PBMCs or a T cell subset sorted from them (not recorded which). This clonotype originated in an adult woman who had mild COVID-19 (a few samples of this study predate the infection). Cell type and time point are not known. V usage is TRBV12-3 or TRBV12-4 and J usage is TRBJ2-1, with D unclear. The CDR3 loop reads CASSFWGMNNEQFF. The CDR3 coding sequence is TGTGCCAGCAGTTTTTGGGGAATGAACAATGAGCAGTTCTTC.